This T cell receptor (beta chain) is drawn from a study of T cells in Graves' hyperthyroidism and ophthalmopathy. There were TCR beta CDR3 regions amplified from RNA transcripts. First-round RT-PCR targeting the TCR CDR3 was performed with the HTBI primer set. MiXCR was run by TCRdb on the multiplex PCR reads, yielding one entry per CDR3 protein. Of hundreds of thousands of distinct CDR3 sequences in the sample, approximately 26% were seen once. Germline CDR1 and CDR2: MNHEY and SVGAGI. This CDR3 spans 14 amino acids. With V trimmed by 0 bases and J by 3 bases, 1 base remained unmatched. Ten or more counts support this clonotype.

Specimen: blood. The source is a man aged 40-49 years with Graves' hyperthyroidism that later progressed to Graves' ophthalmopathy. This chain uses TRBV6-5 with TRBJ2-7, with 8 positions matching TRBD2. The CDR3 loop reads CASSYSGTSYEQYF. As DNA, the CDR3 is TGTGCCAGCAGTTACTCAGGGACTAGCTACGAGCAGTACTTC.